The 13 T cell receptor beta chains reported below all come from one sample, sequenced in a study of blood T cell repertoires in COVID-19. Data came from immunoSEQ multiplex PCR; TCRdb stores just in-frame clones and leaves some out. The sample contains about 130,000 clones, about 87% of which appear only once. Sequenced sample: peripheral blood. All receptors come from a man over 45 with acute or convalescent COVID-19.

The V call is TRBV3-1 (or the pseudogene TRBV3-2), the J call TRBJ2-1; TRBD1 matches at 7 bases. J gave up 5 bases and V 2 bases, and 6 bases lay outside the gene matches. The CDR3 totals 15 residues. Germline values: CDR1 LGHDT, CDR2 YNNKEL (reference sequence). Here the CDR3 reads CASSQRRDSHNEQFF. CDR3 bases: TGTGCCAGCAGCCAACGAAGGGACAGCCACAATGAGCAGTTCTTC.

The chain couples TRBV19 to TRBJ1-5; D not certain. The length of the CDR3 is 14 residues. Trimming left V 3 bases short and J 6 bases short, with 12 bases between. Germline V gene data show CDR1 as LNHDA and CDR2 as SQIVND (reference sequence). For the CDR3, the DNA is TGTGCCAGTAGTATCTACAATCGGGGTCAGCCCCAGCATTTT. Protein product: CASSIYNRGQPQHF.

This chain links TRBV11-3 with TRBJ2-1; 11 nucleotides line up with TRBD2. The germline V gene encodes CDR1 SGHNT and CDR2 YENEEA. There are 17 residues in the CDR3. Losses at the gene ends were 4 bases for V and 7 bases for J; bases not matched to a gene: 12. The CDR3 loop reads CASSSRRTSGSINEQFF. The CDR3 DNA sequence: TGTGCCAGCAGCTCCCGCCGAACTAGCGGGAGTATAAATGAGCAGTTCTTC.

J is TRBJ2-3 and V is TRBV6-4, with 8 bases identical to TRBD2. Germline-derived CDR1 and CDR2 are MRHNA and SNTAGT. CDR3 length equals 14 residues. V was pared by 3 bases and J by 1 base, with 0 bases of the junction left unmatched. CDR3 in amino acids: CASSEAGGTDTQYF. CDR3 coding DNA: TGTGCCAGCAGTGAAGCGGGGGGCACAGATACGCAGTATTTT.

The chain employs TRBV7-9 and TRBJ1-2; 8 nucleotides agree with TRBD1. This CDR3 has 13 residues. The junction had 5 bases not matched to a gene; V was cut back by 8 bases and J by 3 bases. Per the germline V gene, CDR1 is SEHNR and CDR2 is FQNEAQ (reference sequence). The CDR3 protein is CASLQGADYGYTF. In nucleotides, the CDR3 is TGTGCCAGCCTGCAGGGGGCCGACTATGGCTACACCTTC. The full variable domain, its missing parts supplied by reference TRBV7-9 and TRBJ1-2, is DTGVSQNPRHKITKRGQNVTFRCDPISEHNRLYWYRQTLGQGPEFLTYFQNEAQLEKSRLLSDRFSAERPKGSFSTLEIQRTEQGDSAMYLCASLQGADYGYTFGSGTRLTVV.

V and J are TRBV18 and TRBJ2-7; D is possibly TRBD1 or TRBD2 (7 bases each). Trimming cost V 6 bases and J 6 bases, with 15 bases left between them. Germline lookup yields CDR1 KGHSH and CDR2 LQKENI. The length of the CDR3 is 13 residues. CDR3 sequence reads: CASSPGGGFEQYF. The DNA of the CDR3 is TGTGCCAGCTCGCCAGGGGGGGGGTTCGAGCAGTACTTC.

This clone was counted once. The chain is built from TRBV3-1 (or the pseudogene TRBV3-2) and TRBJ2-3; 10 positions agree with TRBD2. Germline trimming cut 1 base from V and 5 bases from J; bases unmatched to any gene: 18. The length of the CDR3 is 20 residues. Germline loops: CDR1 LGHDT, CDR2 YNNKEL (reference sequence). The CDR3 spells CASSQGFIGGEREGLDTQYF. For the CDR3, the DNA is TGTGCCAGCAGCCAAGGGTTCATTGGCGGGGAGCGGGAGGGCCTAGATACGCAGTATTTT.

The V and J genes are TRBV11-3 and TRBJ2-1, with TRBD1 as a possible D gene (6 bases). V was clipped by 3 bases and J by 8 bases, with 17 bases between them. This CDR3 has 15 amino acids. From germline, CDR1 is SGHNT and CDR2 YENEEA. DNA for the CDR3: TGTGCCAGCAGCTTTTCCGGGACAACCGACGATGAGCAGTTCTTC. Its translation: CASSFSGTTDDEQFF.

This chain uses TRBV3-1 (or the pseudogene TRBV3-2) with TRBJ1-5; the match to TRBD1 covers 7 bases. V lost 4 bases to trimming and J lost 3 bases; unmatched junction nucleotides: 9. Germline V gives CDR1 LGHDT, CDR2 YNNKEL (reference sequence). The CDR3 has 16 residues. The CDR3 nucleotides are TGTGCCAGCAGCCCGGGACAGACTCAATTCAATCAGCCCCAGCATTTT. This translates into CASSPGQTQFNQPQHF.

The DNA of the CDR3 is TGTGCCAGCAGCCAGGAGGGGACGGCGGGAAACACCATATATTTT. Translating it yields CASSQEGTAGNTIYF. The chain uses TRBV4-2 and TRBJ1-3; perhaps TRBD1 as D (5 bases). The V gene lost 3 bases and the J gene lost 4 bases, with 13 bases spanning the gap. Germline V gives CDR1 LGHNA, CDR2 YNFKEQ. The CDR3 covers 15 residues.

V and J are TRBV3-1 (or the pseudogene TRBV3-2) and TRBJ1-1; the match to TRBD1 covers 8 bases. The germline V gene encodes CDR1 LGHDT and CDR2 YNNKEL (reference sequence). V trimming: 7 bases; J trimming: 4 bases; junction bases outside the gene matches: 11. The CDR3 covers 15 residues. The CDR3 spells CASILTGGKATEAFF. The CDR3 nucleotides read TGTGCCAGCATCCTTACAGGGGGAAAGGCCACTGAAGCTTTCTTT.

J is TRBJ2-3 and V is TRBV24-1; 8 bases agree with TRBD2. The V and J ends lost 3 bases and 2 bases, in that order; junction bases with no gene match: 3. The CDR3 contains 15 residues. Germline CDR1 is KGHDR and CDR2 is SFDVKD. The CDR3 here is CATSDPGLATDTQYF. As DNA, the CDR3 is TGTGCCACCAGTGATCCCGGACTAGCCACAGATACGCAGTATTTT.

On this clone itself: Other DNA sequences in this specimen translate into the identical CDR3. The chain recombines TRBV7-9 with TRBJ1-1, with D unresolved. Trimming pared 5 bases from V and 4 bases from J, leaving 5 bases between. Germline assignment: CDR1 SEHNR and CDR2 FQNEAQ (reference sequence). The CDR3 consists of 11 residues. CDR3 DNA: TGTGCCAGCAGCCTGAGCACTGAAGCTTTCTTT. It codes for CASSLSTEAFF. Drawing the rest from reference TRBV7-9 and TRBJ1-1, the complete variable domain is DTGVSQNPRHKITKRGQNVTFRCDPISEHNRLYWYRQTLGQGPEFLTYFQNEAQLEKSRLLSDRFSAERPKGSFSTLEIQRTEQGDSAMYLCASSLSTEAFFGQGTRLTVV.